The 5 T cell receptor beta chains below were found in one sample sequenced in a study of T cell changes during pregnancy in multiple sclerosis. Assay: immunoSEQ multiplex PCR; the TCRdb copy retains only in-frame clones and omits some. Here the sample spans about 40,000 clones, 88% being singletons. This material consisted of CD4+ T cells from peripheral blood mononuclear cells, taken before pregnancy. Receptors originate from a female donor with multiple sclerosis, enrolled in a pregnancy study.

The chain is built from TRBV11-2 and TRBJ2-3, with 11 positions matching TRBD2. The J segment lost 2 bases and the V segment lost 6 bases, leaving 7 bases of the junction unmatched. CDR1 and CDR2 from the germline V gene are SGHAT and FQNNGV. The CDR3 has 16 residues. DNA of the CDR3: TGTGCCAGCAGTCGACGACTAGCGGGGCTCACAGATACGCAGTATTTT. Protein sequence: CASSRRLAGLTDTQYF. The full variable domain, completed using reference TRBV11-2 and TRBJ2-3, is EAGVAQSPRYKIIEKRQSVAFWCNPISGHATLYWYQQILGQGPKLLIQFQNNGVVDDSQLPKDRFSAERLKGVDSTLKIQPAKLEDSAVYLCASSRRLAGLTDTQYFGPGTRLTVL.

The V gene is TRBV6-1, the J gene TRBJ2-7; 10 bases are shared with TRBD2. The CDR3 contains 15 residues. CDR1 and CDR2 (germline): MNHNS, SASEGT. J lost 3 bases, V lost 3 bases, and 5 bases had no gene match. The CDR3 nucleotides read TGTGCCAGCAGTGAGGGATTAGCGGGAGGCTACGAGCAGTACTTC. Its protein product is CASSEGLAGGYEQYF.

This clone came up a few times. The gene calls are TRBV9 and TRBJ2-7; 10 bases are shared with TRBD1. The CDR3 covers 16 residues. With 0 bases clipped from V and 6 bases from J, the junction kept 9 bases outside the gene matches. Per germline, CDR1 SGDLS and CDR2 YYNGEE. Written as DNA, the CDR3 is TGTGCCAGCAGCGTAGGGTTATTGGGACAGGGGATCGAGCAGTACTTC. This gives the protein CASSVGLLGQGIEQYF.

The chain is built from TRBV12-5 and TRBJ2-1, with 8 bases fitting TRBD1. Losses at the gene ends were 0 bases for V and 12 bases for J; bases not matched to a gene: 10. The CDR3 covers 15 residues. Germline V gene lookup returns CDR1 LGHNT and CDR2 FRNRAP. The CDR3 loop reads CASGLVLPGQARQFF. The CDR3 DNA sequence: TGTGCTAGTGGTTTGGTACTCCCGGGACAGGCGCGGCAGTTCTTC.

CDR3 nucleotides: TGCGCCAGCAGCTTGGAACAGCCTATCTACGAGCAGTACTTC. Residues: CASSLEQPIYEQYF. This rearrangement joins TRBV5-1 to TRBJ2-7; no clear D gene. CDR3 length: 14 amino acids. V lost 0 bases to trimming and J lost 3 bases, with 10 bases between them. CDR1 and CDR2 (germline): SGHRS, YFSETQ.